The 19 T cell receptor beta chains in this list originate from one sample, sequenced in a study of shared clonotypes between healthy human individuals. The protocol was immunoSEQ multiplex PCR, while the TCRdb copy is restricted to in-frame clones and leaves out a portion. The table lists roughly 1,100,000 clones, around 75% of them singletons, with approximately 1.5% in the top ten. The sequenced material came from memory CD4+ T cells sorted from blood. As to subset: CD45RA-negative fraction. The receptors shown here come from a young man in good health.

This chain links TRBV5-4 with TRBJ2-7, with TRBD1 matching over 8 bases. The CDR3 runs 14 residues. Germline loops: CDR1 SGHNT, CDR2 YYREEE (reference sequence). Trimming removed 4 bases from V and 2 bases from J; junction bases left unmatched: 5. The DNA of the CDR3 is TGTGCCAGCAGCCCCGACAGGGGAACCTACGAGCAGTACTTC. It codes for CASSPDRGTYEQYF.

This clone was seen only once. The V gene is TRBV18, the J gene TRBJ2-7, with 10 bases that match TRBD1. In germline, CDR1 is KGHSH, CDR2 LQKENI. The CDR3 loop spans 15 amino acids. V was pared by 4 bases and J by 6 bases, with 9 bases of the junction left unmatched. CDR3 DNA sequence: TGTGCCAGCTCACACTCGACAGGGGGCCAGGGCGAGCAGTACTTC. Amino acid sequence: CASSHSTGGQGEQYF.

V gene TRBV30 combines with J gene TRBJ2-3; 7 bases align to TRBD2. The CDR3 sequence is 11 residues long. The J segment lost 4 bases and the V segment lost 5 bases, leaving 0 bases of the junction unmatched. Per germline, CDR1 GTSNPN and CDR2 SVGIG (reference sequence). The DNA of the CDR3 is TGTGCCTGGGCGGGAGCAGATACGCAGTATTTT. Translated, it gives CAWAGADTQYF.

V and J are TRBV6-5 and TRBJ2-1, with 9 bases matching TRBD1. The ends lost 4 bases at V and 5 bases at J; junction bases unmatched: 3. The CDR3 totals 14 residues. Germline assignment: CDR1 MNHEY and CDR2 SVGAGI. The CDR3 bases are TGTGCCAGCAGTTGGACAGGGGTTAACAATGAGCAGTTCTTC. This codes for CASSWTGVNNEQFF.

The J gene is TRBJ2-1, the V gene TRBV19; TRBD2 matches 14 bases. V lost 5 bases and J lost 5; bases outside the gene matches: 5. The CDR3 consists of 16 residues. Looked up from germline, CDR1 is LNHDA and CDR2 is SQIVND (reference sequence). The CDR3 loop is CASSGTSGSSNNEQFF. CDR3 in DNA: TGTGCCAGTAGTGGGACTAGCGGGAGTTCAAACAATGAGCAGTTCTTC.

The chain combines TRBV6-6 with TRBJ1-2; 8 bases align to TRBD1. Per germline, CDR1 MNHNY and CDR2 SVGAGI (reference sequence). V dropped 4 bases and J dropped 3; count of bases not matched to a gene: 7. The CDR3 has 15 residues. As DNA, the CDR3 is TGTGCCAGCAGTTTTCCTACACAGGGGGACTATGGCTACACCTTC. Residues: CASSFPTQGDYGYTF.

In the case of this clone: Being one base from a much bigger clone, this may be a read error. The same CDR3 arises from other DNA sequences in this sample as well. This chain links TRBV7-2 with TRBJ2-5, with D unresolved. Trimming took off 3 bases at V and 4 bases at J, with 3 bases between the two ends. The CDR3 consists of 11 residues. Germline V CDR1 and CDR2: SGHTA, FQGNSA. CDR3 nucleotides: TGTGCCAGCAGCTTCGGAGAGACCCAGTACTTC. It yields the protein CASSFGETQYF.

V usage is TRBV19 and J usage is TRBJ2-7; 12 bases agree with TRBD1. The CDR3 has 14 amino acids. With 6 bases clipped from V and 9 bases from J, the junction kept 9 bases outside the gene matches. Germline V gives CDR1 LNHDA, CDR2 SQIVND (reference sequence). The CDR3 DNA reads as TGTGCCAGTAGCCCTTCCCCGGGACAGGGGGCGCAGTACTTC. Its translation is CASSPSPGQGAQYF.

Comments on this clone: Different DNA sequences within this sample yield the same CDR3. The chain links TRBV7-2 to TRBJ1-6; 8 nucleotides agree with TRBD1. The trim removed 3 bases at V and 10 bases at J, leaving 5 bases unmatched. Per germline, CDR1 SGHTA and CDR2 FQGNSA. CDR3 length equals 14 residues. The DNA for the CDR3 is TGTGCCAGCAGCTTGGACAGGGTTAACTCACCCCTCCACTTT. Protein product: CASSLDRVNSPLHF.

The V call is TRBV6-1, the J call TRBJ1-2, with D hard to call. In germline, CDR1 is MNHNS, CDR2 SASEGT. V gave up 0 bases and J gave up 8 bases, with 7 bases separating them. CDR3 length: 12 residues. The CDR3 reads CASSEAIRGYTF. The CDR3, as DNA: TGTGCCAGCAGTGAAGCGATTCGAGGCTACACCTTC.

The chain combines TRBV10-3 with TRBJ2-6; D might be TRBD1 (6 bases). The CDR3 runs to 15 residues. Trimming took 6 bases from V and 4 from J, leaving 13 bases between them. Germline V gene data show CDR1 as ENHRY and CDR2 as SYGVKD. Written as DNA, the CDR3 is TGTGCCATCAGAGAACAGGGTGGCGGGGCCAACGTCCTGACTTTC. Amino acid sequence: CAIREQGGGANVLTF.

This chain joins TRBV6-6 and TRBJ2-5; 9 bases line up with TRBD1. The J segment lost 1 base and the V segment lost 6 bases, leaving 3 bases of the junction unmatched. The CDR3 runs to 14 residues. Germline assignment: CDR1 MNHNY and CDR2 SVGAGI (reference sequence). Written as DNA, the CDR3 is TGTGCCAGCAGCGTGGGACAGGGCCAAGAGACCCAGTACTTC. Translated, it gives CASSVGQGQETQYF.

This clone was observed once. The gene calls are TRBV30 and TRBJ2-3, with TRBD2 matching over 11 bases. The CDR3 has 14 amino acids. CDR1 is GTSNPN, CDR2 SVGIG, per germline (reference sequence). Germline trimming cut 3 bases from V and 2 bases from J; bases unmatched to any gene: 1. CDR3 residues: CAWRLAGATDTQYF. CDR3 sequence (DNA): TGTGCCTGGAGACTAGCGGGGGCCACAGATACGCAGTATTTT.

Written as DNA, the CDR3 is TGTGCCAGCAGCTTACTAGGGGTGGGAGGCACAGATACGCAGTATTTT. Protein product: CASSLLGVGGTDTQYF. V usage is TRBV7-9 and J usage is TRBJ2-3; D could derive from TRBD1 or TRBD2 (5 bases each). This CDR3 comprises 16 residues. Germline assignment: CDR1 SEHNR and CDR2 FQNEAQ (reference sequence). Trimming removed 2 bases at V and 1 base at J, with 13 bases between.

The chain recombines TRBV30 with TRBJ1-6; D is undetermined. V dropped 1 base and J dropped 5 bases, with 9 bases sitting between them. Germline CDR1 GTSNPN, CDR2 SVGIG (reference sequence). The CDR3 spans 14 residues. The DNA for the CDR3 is TGTGCCTGGAGTGGGGAATATGATAATTCACCCCTCCACTTT. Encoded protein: CAWSGEYDNSPLHF.

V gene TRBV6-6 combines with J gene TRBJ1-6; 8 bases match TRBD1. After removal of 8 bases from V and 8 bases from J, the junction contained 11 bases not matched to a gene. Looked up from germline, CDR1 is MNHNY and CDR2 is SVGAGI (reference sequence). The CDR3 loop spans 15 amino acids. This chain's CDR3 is CASRIGQGFHSPLHF. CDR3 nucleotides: TGTGCCAGCCGTATCGGACAGGGTTTTCATTCACCCCTCCACTTT.

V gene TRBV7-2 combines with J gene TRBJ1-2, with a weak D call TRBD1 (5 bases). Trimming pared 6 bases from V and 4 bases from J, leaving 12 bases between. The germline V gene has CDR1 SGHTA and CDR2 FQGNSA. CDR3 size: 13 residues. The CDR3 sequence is CASSRDSFYGYTF. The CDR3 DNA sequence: TGTGCCAGCAGTCGCGACAGTTTCTATGGCTACACCTTC. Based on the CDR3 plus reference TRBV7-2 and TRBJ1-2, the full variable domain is GAGVSQSPSNKVTEKGKDVELRCDPISGHTALYWYRQSLGQGLEFLIYFQGNSAPDKSGLPSDRFSAERTGGSVSTLTIQRTQQEDSAVYLCASSRDSFYGYTFGSGTRLTVV.

As DNA, the CDR3 is TGTGCCATCAGCCCGACAGGGAAAGAGACCCAGTACTTC. Its translation: CAISPTGKETQYF. V gene TRBV10-3 combines with J gene TRBJ2-5, with 7 bases lining up with TRBD1. With V trimmed by 6 bases and J by 3 bases, 4 bases remained unmatched. This CDR3 is 13 amino acids long. CDR1 is ENHRY, CDR2 SYGVKD, per germline.

The CDR3 sequence is CASSLGGNNQPQHF. The CDR3 nucleotides are TGTGCCAGCAGTTTAGGAGGGAACAATCAGCCCCAGCATTTT. The gene calls are TRBV28 and TRBJ1-5; D is uncertain. V lost 2 bases to trimming and J lost 3 bases, with 8 bases between them. The CDR3 sequence is 14 residues long. The germline gives CDR1 MDHEN, CDR2 SYDVKM. The entire variable domain, with the rest obtained from reference TRBV28 and TRBJ1-5, is as follows: DVKVTQSSRYLVKRTGEKVFLECVQDMDHENMFWYRQDPGLGLRLIYFSYDVKMKEKGDIPEGYSVSREKKERFSLILESASTNQTSMYLCASSLGGNNQPQHFGDGTRLSIL.